Listed below are T cell receptor beta chains from one sample, sequenced in a study of glioma-infiltrating T cells. TCRdb redid the calling of the multiplex PCR reads with MiXCR, one entry per CDR3 protein. The sample lists about 410,000 distinct CDR3 sequences, 41% occurring once. Material: glioma tissue, nonneoplastic brain tissue, or PBMCs (not recorded which). The source of these receptors is a human donor with low-grade glioma or glioblastoma, undergoing nonglioma brain surgery, or in good health (not recorded which). Both conserved end residues are part of each CDR3. D genes are given only for firm matches. Rows may omit the clone size; those that give it use once, few, many or a size class.

TRBV6-1	TRBJ2-7	many	-	TGTGCCACCAGGGGCAAGGGGAGCTCCTACGAGCAGTACTTC	CATRGKGSSYEQYF
TRBV7-9	TRBJ2-5	-	TRBD1	TGTGCCAGCGGCTCAGGGGGTGAGCCCCGGGGGACCCAGTACTTC	CASGSGGEPRGTQYF
TRBV6-5	TRBJ1-4	-	TRBD1	TGTGCCAGCAGTCAAACCTACAGGGGCTATAATGAAAAACTGTTTTTT	CASSQTYRGYNEKLFF
TRBV6-2/TRBV6-3	TRBJ1-6	many	-	TGTGCCAGCAGTTACCGGTCTTTCGCAGCCCAAGGGATTTCACCCCTCCACTTT	CASSYRSFAAQGISPLHF
TRBV7-2	TRBJ2-1	-	TRBD1	TGTGCCAGCAGCCGTACCGCAGGGACAGGGGGCTGGAATGAGCAGTTCTTC	CASSRTAGTGGWNEQFF
TRBV2	TRBJ2-7	-	-	TGTGCCAGCAGTCGGGACACGTTGTGGTGGCAGTACTTC	CASSRDTLWWQYF
TRBV18	TRBJ1-2	-	-	TGTGCCAGCTCACCACGATGGCCCCGTGGCTACACCTTC	CASSPRWPRGYTF
TRBV7-2	TRBJ2-2	-	-	TGTGCCAGCAGCCCGGGGCCTTTGACCGGGGAGCTGTTTTTT	CASSPGPLTGELFF
TRBV2	TRBJ1-1	few	-	TGTGCCAGCAGTGATTGGGGCACGCTAAACACTGAAGCTTTCTTT	CASSDWGTLNTEAFF
TRBV27	TRBJ2-5	-	-	TGTGCCAGCAGTGGTCGACTTCAACTAGTCAGGCAGACCCAGTACTTC	CASSGRLQLVRQTQYF
TRBV28	TRBJ2-3	few	-	TGTGCCAGCAGTTTATGGGGCCCTGCCGATACGCAGTATTTT	CASSLWGPADTQYF
TRBV6-6	TRBJ1-1	-	-	TGTGCCAGCGGTTACTCAGAACAGGGTGTTCACAGATATGAAGCTTTCTTT	CASGYSEQGVHRYEAFF
TRBV4-1	TRBJ2-5	-	TRBD2	TGCGCCAGCAGCGACTGGACTAGCGGACAAGAGACCCAGTACTTC	CASSDWTSGQETQYF
TRBV27	TRBJ1-5	many	-	TGTGCCAGCAGTTTGCTGGCAGGGGCCGGCAATCAGCCCCAGCATTTT	CASSLLAGAGNQPQHF
TRBV28	TRBJ2-1	-	-	TGTGCCAGCAGTCCGATATATTGGAGAACCTACAATGAGCTGTTCTTC	CASSPIYWRTYNELFF
TRBV5-4	TRBJ1-2	once	TRBD1	TGTGCCAGCAGCTTGTTCGACAGGGCCAACTATGGCTACACATTC	CASSLFDRANYGYTF
TRBV28	TRBJ2-7	once	-	TGTGCCAGCAGTTTCCCCAACTGCGAGCAGTACTTC	CASSFPNCEQYF
TRBV10-3	TRBJ2-5	-	-	TGTGCCATCAGAGGGACGGGGGAAGAGACCCAGTACTTC	CAIRGTGEETQYF
TRBV20-1	TRBJ2-7	-	-	TGCAGTGCTAGACCCCTGGGCCTAGAGGGAGTGTACGAGCTGTACTTC	CSARPLGLEGVYELYF
TRBV7-3	TRBJ2-1	few	TRBD2	TGTGCCAGCAGCTTAACGACTAGCGGTTCCTACAATGAGCAGTTCTTC	CASSLTTSGSYNEQFF
TRBV20-1	TRBJ2-7	few	-	TGCAGCGGAACCCAGGGAATTGGCTCCTACGAGCAGTACTTC	CSGTQGIGSYEQYF
TRBV15	TRBJ1-1	few	-	TGTGCCACCGGCCGGGTTTCAGGGAACACTGAAGCTTTCTTT	CATGRVSGNTEAFF
TRBV20-1	TRBJ2-7	few	TRBD1	TGCAGTGCTAGCGAAATCGAGGACAGGGGGCGTGTCGAGCAGTACTTC	CSASEIEDRGRVEQYF
TRBV15	TRBJ2-5	many	TRBD1	TGTGCCACCAGCAGAGGGGGGACAGGGATGGAGACCCAGTACTTC	CATSRGGTGMETQYF
TRBV7-9	TRBJ1-6	-	-	TGTGCCAGCAGCCCCCCCCAGATTTCACCCCTCCACTTT	CASSPPQISPLHF
TRBV7-2	TRBJ2-2	-	TRBD2	TGTGCCAGCAGCTTACACAGCGGGAGTAACCGCGGGGAGCTGTTTTTT	CASSLHSGSNRGELFF
TRBV4-1	TRBJ2-1	-	TRBD2	TGCGCCAGCAGCCGGCATCTAGCGGGAGAGCACAATGAGCAGTTCTTC	CASSRHLAGEHNEQFF
TRBV7-3	TRBJ2-7	many	-	TGTGCCAGCAGTTTATCGGGCTCCTACGAGCAGTACTTC	CASSLSGSYEQYF
TRBV11-1	TRBJ2-1	-	-	TGTGCCAGCAGCCCGAGGGGAATCTACAATGAGCAGTTCTTC	CASSPRGIYNEQFF
TRBV4-1	TRBJ2-1	few	-	TGCGCCAGCAGCCCCCGGGACTCCCCCTACAATGAGCAGTTCTTC	CASSPRDSPYNEQFF
TRBV6-6	TRBJ2-2	few	-	TGTGCCAGCAGCCGATACAGGACCGGGGAGCTGCTTTTT	CASSRYRTGELLF
TRBV27	TRBJ1-5	many	TRBD1	TGTGCCAGCAGTTTTTTGGGACAGGCTAATCAGCCCCAGCATTTT	CASSFLGQANQPQHF
TRBV29-1	TRBJ2-7	few	-	TGCAGCGTGGAGTACCGGGACACCCTCGAGCAGTACTTC	CSVEYRDTLEQYF
TRBV28	TRBJ2-5	-	-	TGTGCCAGCAACGTGGGACAGAACGGCGGGGAGAACCAGTACTTC	CASNVGQNGGENQYF
TRBV27	TRBJ1-4	-	-	TGTGCCAGCAGTCCAAGGGGCGCAAAGGAAAAACTGTTTTTT	CASSPRGAKEKLFF
TRBV20-1	TRBJ1-2	-	-	TGCAGTGCTAGAGAAGGGGTACGGCCCTATGGCTACACCTTC	CSAREGVRPYGYTF
TRBV2	TRBJ2-7	few	-	TGTGCCAGCAATGAGGGGGTTTTGGGATCCTACGAGCAGTACTTC	CASNEGVLGSYEQYF
TRBV12-3/TRBV12-4	TRBJ2-1	-	-	TGTGCCAGCAGTTTAGATATTTTTAGGAGCGGGCACTACAATGAGCAGTTCTTC	CASSLDIFRSGHYNEQFF
TRBV25-1	TRBJ1-1	-	-	TGTGCCAGCATTCCTACAGGGCGAACTGAAGCTTTCTTT	CASIPTGRTEAFF
TRBV4-2	TRBJ2-1	-	-	TGTGCCAGCAGCCAAGAAGGTGACGGCCCCCCGGGGAATGAGCAGTTCTTC	CASSQEGDGPPGNEQFF
TRBV7-9	TRBJ2-3	-	-	TGTGCCAGCAGACGCGCAGGGCCAGATACGCAGTATTTT	CASRRAGPDTQYF
TRBV15	TRBJ2-2	-	-	TGTGCCACCAGCAGAGATTACGGGGAGCTGTTTTTT	CATSRDYGELFF
TRBV20-1	TRBJ1-4	few	TRBD1	TGCAGTGCTAGACGACAGGGGGCGCGAAGTCTGTTTTTT	CSARRQGARSLFF
TRBV20-1	TRBJ1-4	-	-	TGCAGTGCTCGGACAGCCTATAATGAAAAACTGTTTTTT	CSARTAYNEKLFF
TRBV7-6	TRBJ2-3	-	-	TGTGCTAGCAGCTTATATCCGAGCACAGATAAGCAGTATTTT	CASSLYPSTDKQYF
TRBV18	TRBJ2-7	-	-	TGTGCCAGCTCACAAAAAGGGAAGGACGAGCAGTACTTC	CASSQKGKDEQYF
TRBV27	TRBJ2-7	many	TRBD2	TGTGCCAGCAGTGACGGGACTAGCGGGAGTATAAACTACGAGCAGTACTTC	CASSDGTSGSINYEQYF
TRBV20-1	TRBJ2-7	once	-	TGCAGTGCGCCCGCAAGAGGCTTTAAGCGAACCGCCTCCTACGAGCAGTACTTC	CSAPARGFKRTASYEQYF
TRBV20-1	TRBJ2-7	few	-	TGCAGTGCTAGACCCCACGGACACGAGCAGTACTTC	CSARPHGHEQYF
TRBV6-1	TRBJ1-1	many	-	TGTGCCAGCAGTTCGGGACAAAGTAAAGCTTTCTTT	CASSSGQSKAFF
TRBV28	TRBJ2-1	-	TRBD2	TGTGCCAGCAGTTTTACCGGGATTAGCGGGAATGAGCAGTTCTTC	CASSFTGISGNEQFF
TRBV4-3	TRBJ2-3	many	-	TGCGCCAGCAGCCAGAGGGGAACAGATACGCAGTATTTT	CASSQRGTDTQYF